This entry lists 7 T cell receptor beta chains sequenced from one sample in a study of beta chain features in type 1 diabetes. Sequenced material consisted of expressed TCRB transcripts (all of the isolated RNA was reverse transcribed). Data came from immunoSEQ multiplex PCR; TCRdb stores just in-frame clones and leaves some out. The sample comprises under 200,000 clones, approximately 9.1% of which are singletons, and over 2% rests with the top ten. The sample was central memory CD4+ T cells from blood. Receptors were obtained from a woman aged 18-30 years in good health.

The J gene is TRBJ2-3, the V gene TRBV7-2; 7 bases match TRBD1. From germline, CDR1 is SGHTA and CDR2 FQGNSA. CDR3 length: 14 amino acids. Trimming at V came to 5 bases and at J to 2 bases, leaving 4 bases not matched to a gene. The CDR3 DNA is TGTGCCAGCAGCCAGGGACAGCCCACAGATACGCAGTATTTT. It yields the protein CASSQGQPTDTQYF.

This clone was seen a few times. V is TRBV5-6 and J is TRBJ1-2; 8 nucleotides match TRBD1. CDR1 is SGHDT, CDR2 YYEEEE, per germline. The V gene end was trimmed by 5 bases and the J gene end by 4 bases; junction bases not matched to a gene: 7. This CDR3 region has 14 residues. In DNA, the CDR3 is TGTGCCAGCAGATCGACAGGGGTAATCTATGGCTACACCTTC. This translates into CASRSTGVIYGYTF.

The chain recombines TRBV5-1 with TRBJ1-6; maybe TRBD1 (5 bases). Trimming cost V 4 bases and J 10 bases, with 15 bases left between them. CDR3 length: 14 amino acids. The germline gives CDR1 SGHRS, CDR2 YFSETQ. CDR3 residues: CASSPGGLGSPLHF. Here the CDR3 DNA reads TGCGCCAGCAGCCCCGGGGGTTTGGGATCACCCCTCCACTTT.

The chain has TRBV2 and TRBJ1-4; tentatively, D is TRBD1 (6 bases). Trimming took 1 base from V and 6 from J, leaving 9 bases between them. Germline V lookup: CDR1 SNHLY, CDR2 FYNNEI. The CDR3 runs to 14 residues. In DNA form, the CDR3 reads TGTGCCAGCAGTGAAGGGGGGCTAGATGAAAAACTGTTTTTT. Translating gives CASSEGGLDEKLFF.

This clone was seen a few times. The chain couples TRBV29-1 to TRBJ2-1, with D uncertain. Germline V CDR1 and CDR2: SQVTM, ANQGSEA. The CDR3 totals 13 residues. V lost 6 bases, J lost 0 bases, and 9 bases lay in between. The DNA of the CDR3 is TGCAGCGTCGTATCGAGCTCCTACAATGAGCAGTTCTTC. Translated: CSVVSSSYNEQFF.

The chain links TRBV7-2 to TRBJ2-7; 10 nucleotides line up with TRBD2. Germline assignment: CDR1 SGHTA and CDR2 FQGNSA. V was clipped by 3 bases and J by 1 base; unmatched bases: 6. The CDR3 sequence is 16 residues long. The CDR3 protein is CASSFGSGGLSYEQYF. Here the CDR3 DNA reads TGTGCCAGCAGCTTCGGTAGCGGGGGGTTATCCTACGAGCAGTACTTC.

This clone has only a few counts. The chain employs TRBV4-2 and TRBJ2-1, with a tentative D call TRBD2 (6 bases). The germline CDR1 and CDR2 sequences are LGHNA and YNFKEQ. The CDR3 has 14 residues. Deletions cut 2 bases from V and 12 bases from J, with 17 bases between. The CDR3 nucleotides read TGTGCCAGCAGCCAACGCCCAACTACCGGGGGGCAGTTCTTC. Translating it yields CASSQRPTTGGQFF.